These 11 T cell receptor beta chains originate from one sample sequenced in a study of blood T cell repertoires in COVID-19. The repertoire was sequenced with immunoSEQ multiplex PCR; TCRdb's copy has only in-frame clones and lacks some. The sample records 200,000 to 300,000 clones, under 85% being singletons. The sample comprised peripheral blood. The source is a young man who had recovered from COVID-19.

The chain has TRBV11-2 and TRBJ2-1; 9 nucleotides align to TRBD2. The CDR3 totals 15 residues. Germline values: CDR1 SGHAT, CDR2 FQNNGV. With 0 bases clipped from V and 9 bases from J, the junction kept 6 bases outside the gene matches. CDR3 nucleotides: TGTGCCAGCAGCTTAGATCGAGCGGGGGGCCGTGAGCAGTTCTTC. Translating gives CASSLDRAGGREQFF.

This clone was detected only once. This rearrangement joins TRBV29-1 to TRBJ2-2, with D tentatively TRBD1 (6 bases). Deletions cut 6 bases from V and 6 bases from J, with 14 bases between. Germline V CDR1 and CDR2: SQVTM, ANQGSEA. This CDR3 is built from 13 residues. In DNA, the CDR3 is TGCAGCGTCGCCTCACAGGGTTCCGGGGAGCTGTTTTTT. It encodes CSVASQGSGELFF.

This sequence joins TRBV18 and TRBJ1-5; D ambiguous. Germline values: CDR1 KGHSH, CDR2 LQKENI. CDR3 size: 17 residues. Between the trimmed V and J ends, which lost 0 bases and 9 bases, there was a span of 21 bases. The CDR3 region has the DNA TGTGCCAGCTCACCACCGGAGAGCCAGACCCGGGTGTGGCCCCAGCATTTT. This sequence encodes CASSPPESQTRVWPQHF.

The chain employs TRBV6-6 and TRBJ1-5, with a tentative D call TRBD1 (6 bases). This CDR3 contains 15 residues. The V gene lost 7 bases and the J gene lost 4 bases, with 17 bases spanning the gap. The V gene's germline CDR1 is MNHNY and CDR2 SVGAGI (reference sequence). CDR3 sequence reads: CASNKGGRINQPQHF. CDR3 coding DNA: TGTGCCAGCAACAAAGGGGGACGGATAAATCAGCCCCAGCATTTT.

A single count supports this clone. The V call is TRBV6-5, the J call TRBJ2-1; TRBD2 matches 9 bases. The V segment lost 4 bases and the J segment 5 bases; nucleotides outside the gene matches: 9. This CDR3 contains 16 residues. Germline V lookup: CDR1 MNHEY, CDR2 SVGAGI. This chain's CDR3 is CASSFISGGEDNEQFF. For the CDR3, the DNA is TGTGCCAGCAGTTTCATTAGCGGGGGAGAGGACAATGAGCAGTTCTTC.

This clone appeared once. The DNA for the CDR3 is TGTGCCAGCTCACTGGGCGTCCAGGGAAATCAGCCCCAGCATTTT. It translates to CASSLGVQGNQPQHF. The chain has TRBV18 and TRBJ1-5; D may be TRBD1 (5 bases). V shed 4 bases and J shed 4 bases, with 14 bases lying between them. Germline V gene sequence: CDR1 KGHSH, CDR2 LQKENI. The CDR3 is 15 amino acids. The whole variable domain, filled in from reference TRBV18 and TRBJ1-5, reads NAGVMQNPRHLVRRRGQEARLRCSPMKGHSHVYWYRQLPEEGLKFMVYLQKENIIDESGMPKERFSAEFPKEGPSILRIQQVVRGDSAAYFCASSLGVQGNQPQHFGDGTRLSIL.

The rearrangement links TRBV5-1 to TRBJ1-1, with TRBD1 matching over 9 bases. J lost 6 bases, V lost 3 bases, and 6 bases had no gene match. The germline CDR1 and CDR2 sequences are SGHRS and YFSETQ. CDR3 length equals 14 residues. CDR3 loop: CASSSGQGVAEAFF. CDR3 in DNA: TGCGCCAGCAGCTCGGGACAGGGTGTCGCTGAAGCTTTCTTT.

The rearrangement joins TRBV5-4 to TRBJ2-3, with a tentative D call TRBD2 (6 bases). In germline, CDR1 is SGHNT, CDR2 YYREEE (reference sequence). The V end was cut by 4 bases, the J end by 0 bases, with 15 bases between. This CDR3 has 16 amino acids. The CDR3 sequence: CASSHGGATSTDTQYF. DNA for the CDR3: TGTGCCAGCAGCCATGGCGGGGCTACTAGCACAGATACGCAGTATTTT.

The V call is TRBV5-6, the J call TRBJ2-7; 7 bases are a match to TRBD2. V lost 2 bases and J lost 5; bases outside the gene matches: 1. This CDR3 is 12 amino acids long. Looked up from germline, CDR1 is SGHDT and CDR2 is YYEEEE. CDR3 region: CASSFREDEQYV. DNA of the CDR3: TGTGCCAGCAGCTTCCGGGAGGACGAGCAGTACGTC.

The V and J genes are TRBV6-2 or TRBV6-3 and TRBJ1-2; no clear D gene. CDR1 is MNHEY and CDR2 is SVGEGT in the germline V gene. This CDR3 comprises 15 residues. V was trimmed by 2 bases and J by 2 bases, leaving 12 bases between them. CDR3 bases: TGTGCCAGCAGTTACGAGGCCGCACCGAACTATGGCTACACCTTC. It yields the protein CASSYEAAPNYGYTF.

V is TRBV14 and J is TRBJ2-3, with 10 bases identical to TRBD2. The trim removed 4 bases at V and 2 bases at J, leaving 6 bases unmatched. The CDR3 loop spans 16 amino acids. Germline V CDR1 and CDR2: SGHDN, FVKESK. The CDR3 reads CASSRTSGHLTDTQYF. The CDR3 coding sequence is TGTGCCAGCAGCCGGACTAGCGGACACCTCACAGATACGCAGTATTTT.